This TCR beta chain was sequenced for a study of T cell repertoires in cytomegalovirus infection. Study summary: Carrying CMV and the relevant HLA type showed in public TCR beta signatures.

The CDR3 consists of 16 residues. Per germline, CDR1 SGHRS and CDR2 YFSETQ. V was clipped by 2 bases and J by 0 bases, with 11 bases between them. Study results and caveats: Carriage of CMV together with the relevant HLA was identifiable through cumulative public TCR beta family frequency.

In TCRdb, the reads were re-called with MiXCR into one record per CDR3 protein. The table records about 920,000 distinct CDR3 sequences, approximately 31% of them present only once. A note on this clonotype: Its target is unknown.

This clonotype was obtained from a human donor in good health (CMV status not recorded). Some clones in this sample may be carry-over from other donors' samples. Sequencing used cultured CD8+ T cells from PBMCs, obtained from culture after CMV antigen stimulation. The V and J genes are TRBV5-1 and TRBJ1-4; D unclear. In DNA form, the CDR3 reads TGCGCCAGCAGCTTCTTGGACCGACCAACTAATGAAAAACTGTTTTTT. The encoded protein is CASSFLDRPTNEKLFF.